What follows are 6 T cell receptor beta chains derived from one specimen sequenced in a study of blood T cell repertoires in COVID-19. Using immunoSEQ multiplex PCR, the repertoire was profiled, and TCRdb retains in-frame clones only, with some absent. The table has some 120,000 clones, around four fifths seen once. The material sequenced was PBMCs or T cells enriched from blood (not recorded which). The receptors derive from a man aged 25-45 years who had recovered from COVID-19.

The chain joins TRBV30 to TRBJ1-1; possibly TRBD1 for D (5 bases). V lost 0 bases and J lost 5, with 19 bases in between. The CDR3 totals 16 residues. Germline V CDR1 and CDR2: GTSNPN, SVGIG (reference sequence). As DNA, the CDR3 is TGTGCCTGGAGTGTATATCGGGGGGGGTTAACGACTGAAGCTTTCTTT. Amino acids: CAWSVYRGGLTTEAFF.

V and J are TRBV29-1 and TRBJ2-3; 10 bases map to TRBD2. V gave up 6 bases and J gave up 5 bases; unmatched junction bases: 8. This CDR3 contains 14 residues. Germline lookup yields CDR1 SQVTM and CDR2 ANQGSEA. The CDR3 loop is CSVVLAGSGDTQYF. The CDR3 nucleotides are TGCAGCGTAGTACTAGCGGGGAGTGGAGATACGCAGTATTTT.

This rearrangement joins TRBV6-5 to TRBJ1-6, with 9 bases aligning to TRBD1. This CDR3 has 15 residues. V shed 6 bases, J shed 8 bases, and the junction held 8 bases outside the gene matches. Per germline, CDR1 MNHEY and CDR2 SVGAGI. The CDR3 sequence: CASRPTGGIYSPLHF. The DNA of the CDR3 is TGTGCCAGCAGGCCGACAGGGGGGATATATTCACCCCTCCACTTT.

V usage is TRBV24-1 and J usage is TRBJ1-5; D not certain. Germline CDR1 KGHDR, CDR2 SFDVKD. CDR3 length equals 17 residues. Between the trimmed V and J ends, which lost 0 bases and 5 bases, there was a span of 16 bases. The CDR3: CATSDLFGIRRYQPQHF. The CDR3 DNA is TGTGCCACCAGTGATTTGTTCGGGATCAGGCGATATCAGCCCCAGCATTTT.

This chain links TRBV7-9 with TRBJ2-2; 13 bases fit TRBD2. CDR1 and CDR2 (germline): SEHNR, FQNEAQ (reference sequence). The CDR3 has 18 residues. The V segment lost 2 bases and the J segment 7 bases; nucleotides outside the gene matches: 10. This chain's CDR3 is CASSLTPGLAGRNGELFF. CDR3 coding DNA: TGTGCCAGCAGCTTAACCCCGGGACTAGCGGGACGTAACGGGGAGCTGTTTTTT.

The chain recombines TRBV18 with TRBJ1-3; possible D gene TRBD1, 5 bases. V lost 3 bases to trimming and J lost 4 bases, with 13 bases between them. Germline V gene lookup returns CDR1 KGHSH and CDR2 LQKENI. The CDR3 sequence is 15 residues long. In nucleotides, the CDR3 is TGTGCCAGCTCACCCGACAGCATTCGGGGAAACACCATATATTTT. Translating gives CASSPDSIRGNTIYF.